This T cell receptor beta chain was captured by sequencing in a study of shared clonotypes between healthy human individuals. Germline loops: CDR1 LNHDA, CDR2 SQIVND (reference sequence). V gave up 3 bases and J gave up 5 bases, with 10 bases separating them. This CDR3 contains 13 residues. Remarks on this clone: In the same sample, other DNA sequences code for this CDR3.

TCRdb's table, derived via immunoSEQ multiplex PCR, lists solely in-frame clones and lacks some. The table lists a few million clones, approximately 93% of them singletons. The chain couples TRBV19 to TRBJ1-2; no firm D call. The source of this sequence is a man in his late teens or twenties in good health. Some clones in this sample may be carry-over from other donors' samples. The sample consisted of naive CD4+ T cells from PBMCs. The subset here: CD45RA+ positively selected. This CDR3 is CASSIAGYYGYTF. DNA of the CDR3: TGTGCCAGTAGTATCGCCGGATATTATGGCTACACCTTC.